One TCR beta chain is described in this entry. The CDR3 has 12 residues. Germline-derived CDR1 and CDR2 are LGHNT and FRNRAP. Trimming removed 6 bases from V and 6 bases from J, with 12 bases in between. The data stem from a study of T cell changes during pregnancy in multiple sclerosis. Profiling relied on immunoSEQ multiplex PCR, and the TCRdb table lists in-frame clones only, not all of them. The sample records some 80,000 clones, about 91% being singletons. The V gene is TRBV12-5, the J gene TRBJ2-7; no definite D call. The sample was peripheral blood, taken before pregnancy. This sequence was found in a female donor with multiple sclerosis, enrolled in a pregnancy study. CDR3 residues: CASGRGIGEQYF. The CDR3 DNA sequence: TGTGCTAGTGGCCGAGGAATCGGCGAGCAGTACTTC.